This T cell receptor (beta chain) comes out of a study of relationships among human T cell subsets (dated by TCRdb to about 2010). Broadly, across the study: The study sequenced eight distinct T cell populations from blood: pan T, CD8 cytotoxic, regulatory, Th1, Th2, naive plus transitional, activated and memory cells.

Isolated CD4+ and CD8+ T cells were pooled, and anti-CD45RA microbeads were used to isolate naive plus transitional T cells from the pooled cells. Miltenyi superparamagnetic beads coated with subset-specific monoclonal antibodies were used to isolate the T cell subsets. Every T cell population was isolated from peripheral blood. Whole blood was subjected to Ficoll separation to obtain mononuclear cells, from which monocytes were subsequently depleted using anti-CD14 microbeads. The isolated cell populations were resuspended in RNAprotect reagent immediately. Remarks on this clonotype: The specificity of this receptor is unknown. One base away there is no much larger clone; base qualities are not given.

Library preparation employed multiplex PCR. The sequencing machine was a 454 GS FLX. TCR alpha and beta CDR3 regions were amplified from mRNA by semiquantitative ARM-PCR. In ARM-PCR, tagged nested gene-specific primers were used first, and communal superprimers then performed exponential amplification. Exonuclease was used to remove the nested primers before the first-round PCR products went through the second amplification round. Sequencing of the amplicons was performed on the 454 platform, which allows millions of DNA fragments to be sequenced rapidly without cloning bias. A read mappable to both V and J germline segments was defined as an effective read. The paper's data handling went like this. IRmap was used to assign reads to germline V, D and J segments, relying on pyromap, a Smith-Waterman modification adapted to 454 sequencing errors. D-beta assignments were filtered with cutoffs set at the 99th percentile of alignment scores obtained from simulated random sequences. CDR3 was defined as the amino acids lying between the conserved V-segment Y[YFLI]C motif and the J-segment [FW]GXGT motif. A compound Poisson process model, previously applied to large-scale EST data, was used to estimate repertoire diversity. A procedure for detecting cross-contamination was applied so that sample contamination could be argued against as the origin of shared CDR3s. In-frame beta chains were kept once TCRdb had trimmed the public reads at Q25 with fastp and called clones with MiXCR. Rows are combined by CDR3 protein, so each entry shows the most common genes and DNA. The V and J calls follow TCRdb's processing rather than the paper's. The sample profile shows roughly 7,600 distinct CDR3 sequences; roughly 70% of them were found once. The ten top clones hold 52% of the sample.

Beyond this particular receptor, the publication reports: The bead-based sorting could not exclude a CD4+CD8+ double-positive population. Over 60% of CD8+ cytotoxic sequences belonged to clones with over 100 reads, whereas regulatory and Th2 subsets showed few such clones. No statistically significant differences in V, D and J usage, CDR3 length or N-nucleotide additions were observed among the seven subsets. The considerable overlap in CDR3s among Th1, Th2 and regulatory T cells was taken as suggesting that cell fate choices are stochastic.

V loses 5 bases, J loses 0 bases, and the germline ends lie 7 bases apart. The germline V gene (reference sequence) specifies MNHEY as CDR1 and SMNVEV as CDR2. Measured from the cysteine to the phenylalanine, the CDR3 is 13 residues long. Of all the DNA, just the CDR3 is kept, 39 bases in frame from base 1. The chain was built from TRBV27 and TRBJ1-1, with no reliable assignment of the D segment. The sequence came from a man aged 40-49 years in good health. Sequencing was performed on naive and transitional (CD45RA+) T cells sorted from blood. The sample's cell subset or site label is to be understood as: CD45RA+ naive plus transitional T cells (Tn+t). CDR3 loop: CASSPGVNTEAFF. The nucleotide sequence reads TGTGCCAGCAGTCCCGGGGTGAACACTGAAGCTTTCTTT.